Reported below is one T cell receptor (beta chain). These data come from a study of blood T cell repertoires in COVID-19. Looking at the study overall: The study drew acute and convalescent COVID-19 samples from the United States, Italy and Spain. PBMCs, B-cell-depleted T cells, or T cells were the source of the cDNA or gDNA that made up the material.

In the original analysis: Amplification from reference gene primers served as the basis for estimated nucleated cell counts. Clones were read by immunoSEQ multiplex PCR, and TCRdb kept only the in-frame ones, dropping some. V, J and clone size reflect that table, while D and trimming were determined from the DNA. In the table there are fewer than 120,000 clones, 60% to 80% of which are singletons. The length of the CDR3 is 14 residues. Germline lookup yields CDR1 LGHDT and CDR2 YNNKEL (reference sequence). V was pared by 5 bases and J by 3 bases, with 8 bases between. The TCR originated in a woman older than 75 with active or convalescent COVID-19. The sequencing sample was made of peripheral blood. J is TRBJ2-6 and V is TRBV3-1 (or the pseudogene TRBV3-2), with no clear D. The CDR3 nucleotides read TGTGCCAGCAGCTCCCTAGGTGGGGCCAACGTCCTGACTTTC. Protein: CASSSLGGANVLTF.